This T cell receptor beta chain is from a study of shared clonotypes between healthy human individuals. Healthy HIV-negative adults without recent acute infections or vaccinations served as donors. This CDR3 spans 16 amino acids. Germline V gene lookup returns CDR1 MNHNS and CDR2 SASEGT. With 2 bases clipped from V and 2 bases from J, the junction kept 6 bases outside the gene matches. The authors ran the assay at deep level. Generated by immunoSEQ multiplex PCR, the TCRdb table keeps only in-frame clones and is missing some. The data hold around 180,000 clones, with approximately 92% observed a single time.

Sequenced material: naive CD4+ T cells sorted from blood. Noted subset: CD45RA+ positively selected. This clonotype originated in a woman aged 25 to 45 in good health. The chain recombines TRBV6-1 with TRBJ1-3; TRBD1 aligns across 7 bases. CDR3 sequence (DNA): TGTGCCAGCAGTGAATACAGACAGGGACCTGGAAACACCATATATTTT. Its protein product is CASSEYRQGPGNTIYF.